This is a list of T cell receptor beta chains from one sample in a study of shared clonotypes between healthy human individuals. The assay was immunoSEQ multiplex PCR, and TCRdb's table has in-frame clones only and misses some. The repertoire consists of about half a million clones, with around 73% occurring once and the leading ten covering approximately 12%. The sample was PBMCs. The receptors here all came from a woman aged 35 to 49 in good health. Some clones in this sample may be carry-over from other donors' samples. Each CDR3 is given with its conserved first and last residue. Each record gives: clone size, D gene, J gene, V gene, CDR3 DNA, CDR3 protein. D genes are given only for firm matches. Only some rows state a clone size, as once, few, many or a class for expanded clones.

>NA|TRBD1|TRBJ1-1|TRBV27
TGTGCCAGCAGCCCGGGACAGTTCCTAGGGAACACTGAAGCTTTCTTT
CASSPGQFLGNTEAFF
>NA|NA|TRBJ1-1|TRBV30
TGTGCCTGGAGTGTACAGGCAAACACTGAAGCTTTCTTT
CAWSVQANTEAFF
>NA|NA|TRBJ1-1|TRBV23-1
TGCGCCAGCAGTCTCCTGGGGGGGGGCTGGAACACTGAAGCTTTCTTT
CASSLLGGGWNTEAFF
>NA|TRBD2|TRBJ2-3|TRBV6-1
TGTGCCAGCAGTGAAATTGGGGGGAGGGACACAGATACGCAGTATTTT
CASSEIGGRDTDTQYF
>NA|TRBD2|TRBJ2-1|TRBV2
TGTGCCAGCACGGGGACTAGCGGGAATCCCGCGCAGTTCTTC
CASTGTSGNPAQFF
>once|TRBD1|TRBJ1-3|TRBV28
TGTGCCAGCAGTTCAACCGGAACAGGGGCTGGAAACACCATATATTTT
CASSSTGTGAGNTIYF
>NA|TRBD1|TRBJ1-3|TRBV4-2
TGTGCCAGCAGCCCTGGGGGGTCGACAGGGGGCGAAAACACCATATATTTT
CASSPGGSTGGENTIYF
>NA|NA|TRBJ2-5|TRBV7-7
TGTGCCAGCAGCTTAGGGGCAGAGCAAGAGACCCAGTACTTC
CASSLGAEQETQYF
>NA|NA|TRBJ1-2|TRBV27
TGTGCCAGCAGTTTATCGATTGGATGGGCTAACTATGGCTACACCTTC
CASSLSIGWANYGYTF
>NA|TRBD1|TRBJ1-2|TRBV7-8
TGTGCCAGCAGCGCGGACAGGAACTATGGCTACACCTTC
CASSADRNYGYTF
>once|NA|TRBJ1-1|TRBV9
TGTGCCAGCAGCGTAGGGGGAGTGATGAACACTGAAGCTTTCTTT
CASSVGGVMNTEAFF
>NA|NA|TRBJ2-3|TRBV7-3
TGTGCCAGCAGTACCCGATCAGATACGCAGTATTTT
CASSTRSDTQYF
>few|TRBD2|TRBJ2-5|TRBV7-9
TGTGCCAGCAGCCCGACTAGCGTCCCTCAAAACCGAGAGACCCAGTACTTC
CASSPTSVPQNRETQYF
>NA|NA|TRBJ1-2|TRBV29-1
TGCAGCGTTGTCTGGACGAACTATGGCTACACATTC
CSVVWTNYGYTF
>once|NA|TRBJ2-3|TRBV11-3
TGTGCCAGCAGCTTGAAGGATCCTAGCACAGATACGCAGTATTTT
CASSLKDPSTDTQYF
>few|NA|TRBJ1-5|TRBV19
TGTGCCAGTAGGGCCTACGGTGCTCAGCCCCAGCATTTT
CASRAYGAQPQHF
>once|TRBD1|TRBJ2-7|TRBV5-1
TGCGCCAGCAGCTACACCGGACAGGGGATCGGGTACGAGCAGTACTTC
CASSYTGQGIGYEQYF
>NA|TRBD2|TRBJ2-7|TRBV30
TGTGCCTGGAGCCGGGGACTAGCGGGAGTCTCCGAGCAGTACTTC
CAWSRGLAGVSEQYF
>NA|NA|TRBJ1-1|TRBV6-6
TGTGCCAGCAGTCCACCCTCGAACACTGAAGCTTTCTTT
CASSPPSNTEAFF
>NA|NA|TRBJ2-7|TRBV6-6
TGTGCCAGCAGCCGCGCCCGGGGCGCCGAGCAGTACTTC
CASSRARGAEQYF
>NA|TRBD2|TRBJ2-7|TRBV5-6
TGTGCCAGCAGCACTAGCGGGAATGCCTACGAGCAGTACTTC
CASSTSGNAYEQYF
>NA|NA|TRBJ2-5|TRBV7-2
TGTGCCAGCAGCTTACCGCGGACGACCCAGTACTTC
CASSLPRTTQYF
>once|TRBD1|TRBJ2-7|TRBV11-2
TGTGCCAGCAGCTCTGACAGGGAGTCCTACGAGCAGTACTTC
CASSSDRESYEQYF
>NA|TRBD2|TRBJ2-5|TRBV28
TGTGCCAGCACCAGAGCGGGGATGGAGACCCAGTACTTC
CASTRAGMETQYF
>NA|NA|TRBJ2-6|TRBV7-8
TGTGCCAGCAGCTTGGGCAGGGTCTACTCTGGGGCCAACGTCCTGACTTTC
CASSLGRVYSGANVLTF
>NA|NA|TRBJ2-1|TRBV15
TGTGCCACCAGCAGAGATCGGGGCATCTCTAATGAGCAGTTCTTC
CATSRDRGISNEQFF
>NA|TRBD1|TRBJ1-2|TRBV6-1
TGTGCCAGCAGTGAACCGGGACAGGGGAGATATGGCTACACCTTC
CASSEPGQGRYGYTF
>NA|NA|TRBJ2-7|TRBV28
TGTGCCAGCAGTCCAGGGGGGGCCTACGAGCAGTACTTC
CASSPGGAYEQYF
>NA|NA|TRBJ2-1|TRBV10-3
TGTGCCATCAGTGGCGACGGGGCTCTGTACAATGAGCAGTTCTTC
CAISGDGALYNEQFF
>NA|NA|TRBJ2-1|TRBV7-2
TGTGCCAGCAGCCCCCAATCCTCCTACAATGAGCAGTTCTTC
CASSPQSSYNEQFF
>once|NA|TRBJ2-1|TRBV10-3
TGTGCCATCAGTGAGTCGACGGTTTCCTACAATGAGCAGTTCTTC
CAISESTVSYNEQFF
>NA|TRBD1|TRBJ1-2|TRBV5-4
TGTGCCAGCAGCCAAGGACAGGCCGCGCATAACTATGGCTACACCTTC
CASSQGQAAHNYGYTF
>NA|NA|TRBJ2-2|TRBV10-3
TGTGCCATCAGTGAGTCGGCAGGGTGGGGCACCGGGGAGCTGTTTTTT
CAISESAGWGTGELFF
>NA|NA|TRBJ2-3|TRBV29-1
TGCAGCGTCGCCAGGGGAAAACGCGAGACAGATACGCAGTATTTT
CSVARGKRETDTQYF
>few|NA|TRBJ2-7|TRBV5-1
TGCGCCAGCAGCTTGGTTGCCCCAGCCTACGAGCAGTACTTC
CASSLVAPAYEQYF
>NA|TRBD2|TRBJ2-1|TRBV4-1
TGCGCCAGCAGTCGACTAGCGGGGATCTACAATGAGCAGTTCTTC
CASSRLAGIYNEQFF
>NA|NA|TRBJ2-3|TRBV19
TGTGCCAGTAGGCCCTCCCGGGTCTACACAGATACGCAGTATTTT
CASRPSRVYTDTQYF
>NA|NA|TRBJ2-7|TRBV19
TGTGCCAGTAGTATGGACAGCAACACCTACGAGCAGTACTTC
CASSMDSNTYEQYF
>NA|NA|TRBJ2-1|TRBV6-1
TGTGCCAGCAGTGAACGGTACGGGACCTACAATGAGCAGTTCTTC
CASSERYGTYNEQFF
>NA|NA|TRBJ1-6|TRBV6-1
TGTGCCAGCAGTCCTCTTGGAGGGTCACCCCTCCACTTT
CASSPLGGSPLHF
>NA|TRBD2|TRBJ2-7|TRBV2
TGTGCCAGCACATGGGGACTAGCGGGAGAAGTGCAGTACTTC
CASTWGLAGEVQYF
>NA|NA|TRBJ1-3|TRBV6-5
TGTGCCAGCAGTAGGAAGGGTCGCTCTGGAAACACCATATATTTT
CASSRKGRSGNTIYF
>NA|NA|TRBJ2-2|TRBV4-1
TGCGCCAGCAGCCAAGGGGAATCCTGGGCCACCGGGGAGCTGTTTTTT
CASSQGESWATGELFF
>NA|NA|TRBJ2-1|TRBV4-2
TGTGCCAGCAGCCCCCGGGCCACCACCGTACATGAGCAGTTCTTC
CASSPRATTVHEQFF
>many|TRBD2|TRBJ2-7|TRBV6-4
TGTGCCAGCAGTGAGGGGTCGGGAGGGCCTTACGAGCAGTACTTC
CASSEGSGGPYEQYF